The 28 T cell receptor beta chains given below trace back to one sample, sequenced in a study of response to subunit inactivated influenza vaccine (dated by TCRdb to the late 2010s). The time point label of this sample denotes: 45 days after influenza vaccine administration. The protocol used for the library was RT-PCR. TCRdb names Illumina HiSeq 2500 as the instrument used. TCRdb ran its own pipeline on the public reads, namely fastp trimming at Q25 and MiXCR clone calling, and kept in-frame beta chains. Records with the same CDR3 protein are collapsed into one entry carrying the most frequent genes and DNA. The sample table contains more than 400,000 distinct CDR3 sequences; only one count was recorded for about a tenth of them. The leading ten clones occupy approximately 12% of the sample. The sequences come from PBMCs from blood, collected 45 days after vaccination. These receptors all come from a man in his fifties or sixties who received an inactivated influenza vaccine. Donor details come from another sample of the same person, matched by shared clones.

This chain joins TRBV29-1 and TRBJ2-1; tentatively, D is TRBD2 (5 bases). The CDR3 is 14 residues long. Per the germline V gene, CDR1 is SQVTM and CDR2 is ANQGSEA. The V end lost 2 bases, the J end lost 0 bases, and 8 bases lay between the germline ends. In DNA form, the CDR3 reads TGCAGCGTTGAATCTGGGAGCTCCTACAATGAGCAGTTCTTC. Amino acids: CSVESGSSYNEQFF.

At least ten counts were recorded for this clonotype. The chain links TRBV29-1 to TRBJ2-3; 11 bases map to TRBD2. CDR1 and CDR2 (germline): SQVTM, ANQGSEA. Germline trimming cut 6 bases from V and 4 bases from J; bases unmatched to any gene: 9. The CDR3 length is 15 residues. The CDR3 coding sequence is TGCAGCGTCCTCCTGACTAGCGGGGCGTCAGATACGCAGTATTTT. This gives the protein CSVLLTSGASDTQYF.

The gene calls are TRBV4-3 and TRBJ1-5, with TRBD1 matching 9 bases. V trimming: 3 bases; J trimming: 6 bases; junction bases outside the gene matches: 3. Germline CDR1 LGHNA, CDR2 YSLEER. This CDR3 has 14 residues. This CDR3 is CASSHKTGGQPQHF. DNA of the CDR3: TGCGCCAGCAGCCACAAGACAGGGGGTCAGCCCCAGCATTTT.

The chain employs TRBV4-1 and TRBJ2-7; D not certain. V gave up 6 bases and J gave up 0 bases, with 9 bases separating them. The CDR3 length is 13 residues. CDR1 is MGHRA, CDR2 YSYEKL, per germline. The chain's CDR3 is CASRGSSSYEQYF. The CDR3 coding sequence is TGCGCCAGCAGAGGTTCTAGCTCCTACGAGCAGTACTTC.

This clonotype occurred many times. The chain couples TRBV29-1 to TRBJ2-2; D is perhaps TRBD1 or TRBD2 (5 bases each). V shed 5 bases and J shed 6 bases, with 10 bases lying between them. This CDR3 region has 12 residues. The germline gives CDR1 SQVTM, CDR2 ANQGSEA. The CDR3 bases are TGCAGCGTTCGAATGGGGGCCGGGGAGCTGTTTTTT. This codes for CSVRMGAGELFF.

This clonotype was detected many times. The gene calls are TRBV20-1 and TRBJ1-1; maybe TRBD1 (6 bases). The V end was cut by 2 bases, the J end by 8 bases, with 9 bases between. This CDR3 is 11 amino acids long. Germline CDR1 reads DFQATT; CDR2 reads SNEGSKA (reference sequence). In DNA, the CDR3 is TGCAGTGCTAGATTTCAGGGGGAAGCTTTCTTT. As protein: CSARFQGEAFF.

CDR3 DNA sequence: TGCGCCAGCAGCTGGGGACAGAACCAAGAGACCCAGTACTTC. It is translated as CASSWGQNQETQYF. This chain links TRBV5-1 with TRBJ2-5, with 7 bases identical to TRBD1. The V gene's germline CDR1 is SGHRS and CDR2 YFSETQ. The J segment lost 0 bases and the V segment lost 3 bases, leaving 2 bases of the junction unmatched. CDR3 size: 14 residues.

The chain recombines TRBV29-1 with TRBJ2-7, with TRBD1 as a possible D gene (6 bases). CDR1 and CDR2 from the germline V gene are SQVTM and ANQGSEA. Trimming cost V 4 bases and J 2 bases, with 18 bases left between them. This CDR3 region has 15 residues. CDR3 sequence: CSVVTVDSGAYEQYF. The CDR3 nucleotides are TGCAGCGTTGTGACAGTGGACAGTGGGGCCTACGAGCAGTACTTC.

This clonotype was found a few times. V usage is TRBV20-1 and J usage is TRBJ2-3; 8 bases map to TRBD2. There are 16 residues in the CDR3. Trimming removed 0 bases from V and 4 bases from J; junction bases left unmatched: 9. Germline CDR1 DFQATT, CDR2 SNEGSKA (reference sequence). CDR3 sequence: CSARDRRAGGADTQYF. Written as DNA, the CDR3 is TGCAGTGCTAGAGATCGACGGGCGGGAGGCGCAGATACGCAGTATTTT.

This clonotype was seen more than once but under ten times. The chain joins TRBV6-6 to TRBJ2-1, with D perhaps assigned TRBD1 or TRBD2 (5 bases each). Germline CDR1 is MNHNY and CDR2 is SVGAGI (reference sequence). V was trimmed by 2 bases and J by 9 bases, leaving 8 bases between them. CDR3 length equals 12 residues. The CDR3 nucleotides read TGTGCCAGCAGTTACGTTGGGACTGAGCAGTTCTTC. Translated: CASSYVGTEQFF.

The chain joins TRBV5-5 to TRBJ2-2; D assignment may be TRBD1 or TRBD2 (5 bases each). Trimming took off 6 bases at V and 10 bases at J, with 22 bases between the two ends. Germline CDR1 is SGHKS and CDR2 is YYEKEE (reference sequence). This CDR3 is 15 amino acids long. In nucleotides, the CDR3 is TGTGCCAGCACCCGGAGAGGGGAGAGCGCCGTGGAGCTGTTTTTT. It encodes CASTRRGESAVELFF.

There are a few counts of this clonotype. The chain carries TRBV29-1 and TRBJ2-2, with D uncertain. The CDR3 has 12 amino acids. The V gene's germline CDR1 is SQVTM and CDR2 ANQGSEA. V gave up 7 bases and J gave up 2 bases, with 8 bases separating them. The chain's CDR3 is CSAIANTGELFF. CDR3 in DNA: TGCAGCGCCATCGCTAACACCGGGGAGCTGTTTTTT.

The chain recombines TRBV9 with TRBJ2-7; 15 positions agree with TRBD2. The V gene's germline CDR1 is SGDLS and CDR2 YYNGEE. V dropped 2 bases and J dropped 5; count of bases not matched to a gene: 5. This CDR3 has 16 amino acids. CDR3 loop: CASSVGLAGGRNEQYF. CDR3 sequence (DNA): TGTGCCAGCAGCGTCGGACTAGCGGGAGGGCGGAACGAGCAGTACTTC.

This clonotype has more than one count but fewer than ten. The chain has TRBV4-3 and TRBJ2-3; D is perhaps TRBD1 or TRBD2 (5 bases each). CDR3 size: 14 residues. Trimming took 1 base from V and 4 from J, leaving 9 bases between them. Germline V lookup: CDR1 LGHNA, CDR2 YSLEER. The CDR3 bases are TGCGCCAGCAGCCAAGTCCAGGGAGCAGATACGCAGTATTTT. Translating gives CASSQVQGADTQYF.

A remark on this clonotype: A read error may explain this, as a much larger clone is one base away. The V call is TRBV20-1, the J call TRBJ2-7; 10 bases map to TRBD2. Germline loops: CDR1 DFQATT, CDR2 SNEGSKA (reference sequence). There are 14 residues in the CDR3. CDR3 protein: CSAGDGLAGVEQYF. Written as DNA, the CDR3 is TGCAGTGCTGGAGATGGGCTAGCGGGGGTGGAGCAGTACTTC.

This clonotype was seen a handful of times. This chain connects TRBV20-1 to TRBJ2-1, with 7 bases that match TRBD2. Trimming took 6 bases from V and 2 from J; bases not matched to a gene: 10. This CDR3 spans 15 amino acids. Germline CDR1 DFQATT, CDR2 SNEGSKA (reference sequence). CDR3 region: CSAKRAGLPYNEQFF. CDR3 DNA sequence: TGCAGTGCAAAACGAGCGGGATTGCCCTACAATGAGCAGTTCTTC.

This CDR3 is CASTMTSGSYNEQFF. CDR3 sequence (DNA): TGCGCCAGCACTATGACTAGCGGGAGTTACAATGAGCAGTTCTTC. The chain joins TRBV5-1 to TRBJ2-1, with 12 bases fitting TRBD2. The J segment lost 4 bases and the V segment lost 6 bases, leaving 5 bases of the junction unmatched. Germline-derived CDR1 and CDR2 are SGHRS and YFSETQ. CDR3 size: 15 residues.

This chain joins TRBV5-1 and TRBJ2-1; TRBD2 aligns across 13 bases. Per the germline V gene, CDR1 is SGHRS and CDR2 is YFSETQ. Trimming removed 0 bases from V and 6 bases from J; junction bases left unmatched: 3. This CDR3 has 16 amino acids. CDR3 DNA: TGCGCCAGCAGCTTGGAACTAGCGGGAGGGGTCAATGAGCAGTTCTTC. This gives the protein CASSLELAGGVNEQFF.

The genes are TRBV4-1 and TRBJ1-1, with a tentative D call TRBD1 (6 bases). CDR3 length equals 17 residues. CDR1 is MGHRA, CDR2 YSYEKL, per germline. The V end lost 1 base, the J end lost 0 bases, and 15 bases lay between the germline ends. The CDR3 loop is CASSQGLGGGVNTEAFF. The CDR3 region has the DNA TGCGCCAGCAGCCAAGGGTTGGGGGGCGGGGTGAACACTGAAGCTTTCTTT.

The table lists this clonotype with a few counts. CDR3 in DNA: TGTGCCAGCAGCGACAGGGGCGCCGGACTAGCGGAGTTAACAGATACGCAGTATTTT. The encoded protein is CASSDRGAGLAELTDTQYF. The V gene is TRBV4-2, the J gene TRBJ2-3; 10 nucleotides match TRBD2. Trimming removed 5 bases from V and 3 bases from J; junction bases left unmatched: 17. CDR1 is LGHNA, CDR2 YNFKEQ, per germline. The CDR3 contains 19 residues.

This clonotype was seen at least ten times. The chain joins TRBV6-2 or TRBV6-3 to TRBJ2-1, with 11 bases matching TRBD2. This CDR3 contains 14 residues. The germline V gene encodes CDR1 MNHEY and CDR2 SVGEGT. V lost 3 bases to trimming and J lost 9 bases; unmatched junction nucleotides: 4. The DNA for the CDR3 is TGTGCCAGCAGTTATGCACTAGCGGGGGCTGAGCAGTTCTTC. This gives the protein CASSYALAGAEQFF.

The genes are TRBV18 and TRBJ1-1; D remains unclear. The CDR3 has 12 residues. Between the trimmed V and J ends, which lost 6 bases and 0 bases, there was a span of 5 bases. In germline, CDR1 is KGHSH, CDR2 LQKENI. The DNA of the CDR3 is TGTGCCAGCTCTTACATGAACACTGAAGCTTTCTTT. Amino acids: CASSYMNTEAFF.

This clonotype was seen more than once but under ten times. CDR3 in DNA: TGTGCCAGCAGCCAATCCAACTACGAGCAGTACTTC. It encodes CASSQSNYEQYF. The V call is TRBV14, the J call TRBJ2-7; D unclear. V was pared by 2 bases and J by 3 bases, with 5 bases between. This CDR3 spans 12 amino acids. Per germline, CDR1 SGHDN and CDR2 FVKESK.

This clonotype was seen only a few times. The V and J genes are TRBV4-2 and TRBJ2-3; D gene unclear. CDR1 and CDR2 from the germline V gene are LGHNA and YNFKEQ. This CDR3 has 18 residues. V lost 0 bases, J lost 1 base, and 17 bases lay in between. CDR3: CASSQERWTEKGTDTQYF. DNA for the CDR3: TGTGCCAGCAGCCAAGAGAGATGGACGGAGAAAGGCACAGATACGCAGTATTTT.

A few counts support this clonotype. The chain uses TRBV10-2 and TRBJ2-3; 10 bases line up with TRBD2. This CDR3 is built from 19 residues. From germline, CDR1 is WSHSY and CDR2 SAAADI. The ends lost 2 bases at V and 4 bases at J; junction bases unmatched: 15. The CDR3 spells CASSESRVEREGRSDTQYF. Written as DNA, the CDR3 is TGCGCCAGCAGTGAGAGCAGGGTTGAGCGGGAGGGCCGGTCAGATACGCAGTATTTT.

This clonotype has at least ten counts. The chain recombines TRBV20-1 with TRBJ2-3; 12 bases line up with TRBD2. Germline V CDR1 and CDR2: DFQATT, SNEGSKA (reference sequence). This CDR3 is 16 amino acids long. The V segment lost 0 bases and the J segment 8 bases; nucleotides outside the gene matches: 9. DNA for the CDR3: TGCAGTGCTAGAGATGGGCTGAGGACTAGCGGGACTACGCAGTATTTT. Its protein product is CSARDGLRTSGTTQYF.

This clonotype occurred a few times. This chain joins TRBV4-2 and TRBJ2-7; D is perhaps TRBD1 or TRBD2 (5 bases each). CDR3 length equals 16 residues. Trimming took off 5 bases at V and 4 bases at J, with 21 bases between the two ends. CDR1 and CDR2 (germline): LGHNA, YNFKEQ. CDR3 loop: CASSTRLGVRHYEQYF. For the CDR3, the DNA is TGTGCCAGCAGCACTCGATTGGGGGTACGTCATTACGAGCAGTACTTC.

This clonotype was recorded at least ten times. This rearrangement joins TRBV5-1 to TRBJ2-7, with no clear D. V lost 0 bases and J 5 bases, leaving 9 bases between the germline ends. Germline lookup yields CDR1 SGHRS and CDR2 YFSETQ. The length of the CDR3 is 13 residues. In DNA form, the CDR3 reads TGCGCCAGCAGCTTGGCGGGCCAGAACGAGCAGTACTTC. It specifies CASSLAGQNEQYF.